This entry features one TCR beta chain sequence. Trimming took 5 bases from V and 11 from J; bases not matched to a gene: 5. Germline-derived CDR1 and CDR2 are SEHNR and FQNEAQ (reference sequence). The CDR3 is made up of 13 amino acids. Random hexamers served to reverse transcribe roughly 0.5 to 1 ug RNA. The authors amplified TCR beta CDR3 across 54 Vbeta and 13 Jbeta using immunoSEQ multiplex PCR. MiXCR, run by TCRdb on the immunoSEQ multiplex PCR reads, gives a single entry per CDR3 protein. The table shows nearly 200,000 distinct CDR3 sequences, with more than 90% occurring only once. This sample is part of a study of CD8 T cells in Susac syndrome. Sequencing of TCR beta was performed on blood CD8+ T cells and on blood CD4+ T cells. Treatment-naive patients with stable or active relapsing-remitting disease were the multiple sclerosis controls. FACS was used to enrich TEMRA cells, whereas the CD8+ and CD4+ T cells were obtained by negative isolation.

This sequence was found in a human donor with multiple sclerosis. This chain links TRBV7-9 with TRBJ2-1; 11 bases agree with TRBD1. Sequencing was carried out using CD4+ T cells from PBMCs. CDR3: CASSMGQGEKQFF. CDR3 in DNA: TGTGCCAGCAGCATGGGACAGGGGGAAAAGCAGTTCTTC.